The 5 T cell receptor beta chains given below trace back to one sample, sequenced in a study of vaccination effects on CD4 cells after COVID-19. Antigens for these TCRs are unknown. Profiled with immunoSEQ multiplex PCR; TCRdb holds only in-frame clones, not every one. The sample holds fewer than 85,000 clones, 76% seen once. Before sequencing took place, the ViraFEST assay used viral peptide pools to expand antigen-specific CD4+ T cells. With 10 days of culture completed, CD4+ T cells were isolated. Each participant was given two doses of one vaccine (BNT162b2 or mRNA-1273). The sequencing here drew on CD4+ T cells from PBMCs cultured with HCoV-OC43 spike peptides, taken after COVID-19 vaccination. Subset in this sample: HCoV-OC43 spike overlapping peptide pool stimulation. Receptors were obtained from a human donor who received a COVID-19 vaccine.

The chain links TRBV5-8 to TRBJ2-2; the D gene could be TRBD1 or TRBD2 (7 bases each). Trimming cost V 4 bases and J 1 base, with 11 bases left between them. CDR1 SGHTS and CDR2 YDEGEE come from the germline V gene. The CDR3 is made up of 15 amino acids. This CDR3 is CASSTRGGNTGELFF. Written as DNA, the CDR3 is TGTGCCAGCAGCACCAGGGGGGGGAACACCGGGGAGCTGTTTTTT.

The gene calls are TRBV7-9 and TRBJ2-1; 14 bases are shared with TRBD2. Germline V gene lookup returns CDR1 SEHNR and CDR2 FQNEAQ (reference sequence). Trimming cost V 3 bases and J 6 bases; bases outside gene matches: 7. The CDR3 contains 17 residues. This CDR3 is CASSFQTSGGAGNEQFF. The CDR3 coding sequence is TGTGCCAGCAGCTTTCAGACTAGCGGGGGGGCCGGCAATGAGCAGTTCTTC.

This clone was picked up a small number of times. The rearrangement uses TRBV5-5 and TRBJ1-3; D is possibly TRBD1 (5 bases). Germline CDR1 SGHKS, CDR2 YYEKEE (reference sequence). V lost 4 bases and J lost 4, with 18 bases in between. This CDR3 contains 16 residues. In nucleotides, the CDR3 is TGTGCCAGCAGCACCACGCAAGGGGCTGGGGGAAACACCATATATTTT. Translation: CASSTTQGAGGNTIYF.

The chain couples TRBV4-1 to TRBJ1-3; tentatively, D is TRBD1 (6 bases). CDR3 size: 17 residues. The germline gives CDR1 MGHRA, CDR2 YSYEKL. Trimming pared 4 bases from V and 0 bases from J, leaving 16 bases between. DNA for the CDR3: TGCGCCAGCAGCCCAGGGGCCTACGGCTCCTCTGGAAACACCATATATTTT. Amino acid sequence: CASSPGAYGSSGNTIYF.

This sequence joins TRBV5-6 and TRBJ1-6, with D possibly being TRBD1 (5 bases). The ends were cut back, 4 bases at V and 8 bases at J, with 19 bases in the middle. The CDR3 contains 16 residues. CDR1 SGHDT and CDR2 YYEEEE come from the germline V gene. The CDR3 nucleotides are TGTGCCAGCAGCCCCGATTACGGGGGGTATGATTCACCCCTCCACTTT. Translation gives CASSPDYGGYDSPLHF.